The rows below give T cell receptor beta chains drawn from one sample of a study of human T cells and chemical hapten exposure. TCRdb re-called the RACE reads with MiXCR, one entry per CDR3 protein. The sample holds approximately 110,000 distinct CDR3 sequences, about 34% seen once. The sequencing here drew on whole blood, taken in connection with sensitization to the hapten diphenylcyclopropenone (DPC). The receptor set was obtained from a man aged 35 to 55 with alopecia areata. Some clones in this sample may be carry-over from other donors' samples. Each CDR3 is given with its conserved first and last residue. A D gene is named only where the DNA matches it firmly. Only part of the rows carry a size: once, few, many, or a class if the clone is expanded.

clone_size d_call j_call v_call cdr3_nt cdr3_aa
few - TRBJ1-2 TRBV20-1 TGCAGTGCAACTACAGGAGCGCAAGACTATGGCTACACCTTC CSATTGAQDYGYTF
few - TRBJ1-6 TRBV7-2 TGTGCCAGCAACCAGGACAGCGTCAGTAATTCACCCCTCCACTTT CASNQDSVSNSPLHF
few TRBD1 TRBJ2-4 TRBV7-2 TGTGCCAGCAGCTGGACAGGAGCCAAAAACATTCAGTACTTC CASSWTGAKNIQYF
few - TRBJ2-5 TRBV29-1 TGCAGCGTGGAAGGCTTAACGCGAGAGACCCAGTACTTC CSVEGLTRETQYF
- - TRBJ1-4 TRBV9 TGTGCCAGCAGCGTAGACTGGGGGGGAGACCCCGGTGAAAAACTGTTTTTT CASSVDWGGDPGEKLFF
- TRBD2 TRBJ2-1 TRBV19 TGTGCCAGTAGTATCCCCGGACTAGCGGGAGGGAAAAATGAGCAGTTCTTC CASSIPGLAGGKNEQFF
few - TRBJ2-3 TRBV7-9 TGTGCCAGCAGCGTTAGCGGACGCACAGATACGCAGTATTTT CASSVSGRTDTQYF
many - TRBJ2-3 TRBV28 TGTGCCAGCAGTTCTGTTCCGAACACAGATACGCAGTATTTT CASSSVPNTDTQYF
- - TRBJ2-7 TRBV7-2 TGTGCCAGCAGCCCAAGAAGGGGGAGCCCCTACGAGCAGTACTTC CASSPRRGSPYEQYF
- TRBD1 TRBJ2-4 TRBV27 TGTGCCAGCAGTATGATAGGACAGGCTATAGCCAAAAACATTCAGTACTTC CASSMIGQAIAKNIQYF
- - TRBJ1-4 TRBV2 TGTGCCAGTGGGGCACAGGGATGGTCGGAAAAACTGTTTTTT CASGAQGWSEKLFF
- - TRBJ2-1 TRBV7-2 TGTGCCAGCAGCTCCGCCCCTGGGGGCCGATGGGATGAGCAGTTCTTC CASSSAPGGRWDEQFF
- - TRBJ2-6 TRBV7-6 TGTGCCAGCAGCTTAGGGAGCTCTGGGGCCAACGTCCTGACTTTC CASSLGSSGANVLTF
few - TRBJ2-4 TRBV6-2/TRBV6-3 TGTGCCAGCAGCCAGGGGACCGCTAACATTCAGTACTTC CASSQGTANIQYF
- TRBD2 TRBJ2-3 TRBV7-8 TGTGCCAGCAGCCCCGAAGCGGGAGGGCATCCAGATACGCAGTATTTT CASSPEAGGHPDTQYF
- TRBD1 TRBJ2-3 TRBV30 TGTGCCTGGAGAGTAACGGCCACCGGGACAGGGGATTGTAGAGATACGCAGTATTTT CAWRVTATGTGDCRDTQYF
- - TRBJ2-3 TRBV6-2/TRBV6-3 TGTGCCAGCAGTCCGCCCCTGGGCGATACGCAGTATTTT CASSPPLGDTQYF
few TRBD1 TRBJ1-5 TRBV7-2 TGTGCCAGCAGCTGGGACAGGGATCAGCCCCAGCATTTT CASSWDRDQPQHF
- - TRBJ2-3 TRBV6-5 TGTGCCAGCAGTTACGGGGACTCAAATAAGGGAGATACGCAGTATTTT CASSYGDSNKGDTQYF
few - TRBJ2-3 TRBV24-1 TGTGCCACCAGTGATGTCACAGATACGCAGTATTTT CATSDVTDTQYF
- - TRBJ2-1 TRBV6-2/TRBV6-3 TGTGCCAGCAGTTTGGACTCCTTCTTAGATGAGCAGTTCTTC CASSLDSFLDEQFF
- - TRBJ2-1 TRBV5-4 TGTGCCAGCAGCTTACCCGGAGGGCATGAGCAGTTCTTC CASSLPGGHEQFF
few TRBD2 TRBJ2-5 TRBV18 TGTGCCAGCTCACCACTGGCGGGAGAAGAGACCCAGTACTTC CASSPLAGEETQYF
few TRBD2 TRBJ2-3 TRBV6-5 TGTGCCAGCAGTTACGATGACGGGACTAGCGGGAGTTTCAGCACAGATACGCAGTATTTT CASSYDDGTSGSFSTDTQYF
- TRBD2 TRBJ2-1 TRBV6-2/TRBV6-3 TGTGCCAGCGGGAGGGAACGGGAGCAGTTCTTC CASGREREQFF
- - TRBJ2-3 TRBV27 TGTGCCAGCAGTTTATACGGCGGTAGCACAGATACGCAGTATTTT CASSLYGGSTDTQYF
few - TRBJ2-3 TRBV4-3 TGCGCCAGCAGCCAAAGGTCCGGGGGCACAGATACGCAGTATTTT CASSQRSGGTDTQYF
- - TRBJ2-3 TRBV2 TGTGCCAGCATACAGGGAGCTAGCACAGATACGCAGTATTTT CASIQGASTDTQYF
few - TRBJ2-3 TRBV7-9 TGTGCCAGCAGCTTAGGGAGACAGGCCTCGACCACAGATACGCAGTATTTT CASSLGRQASTTDTQYF
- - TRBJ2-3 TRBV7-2 TGTGCCTCGTTCGAAGGCTACCCCTCAGATACGCAGTATTTT CASFEGYPSDTQYF
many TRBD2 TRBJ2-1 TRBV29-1 TGCAGCGGAGAAGCGGGAGATTGGAATGAGCAGTTCTTC CSGEAGDWNEQFF
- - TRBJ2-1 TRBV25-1 TGTGCCAGCAGTGAATATAGGGGGACACCACAAAACAATGAGCAGTTCTTC CASSEYRGTPQNNEQFF
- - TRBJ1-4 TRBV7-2 TGTGCCAGCAGCTCCATTCCCGGAGGGCGCGAAAAACTGTTTTTT CASSSIPGGREKLFF
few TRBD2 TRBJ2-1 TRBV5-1 TGCGCCAGCAGCCCCACATTCCCCGGGACTAGCGGGTACAATGAGCAGTTCTTC CASSPTFPGTSGYNEQFF
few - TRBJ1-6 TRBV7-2 TGTGCCAGCGCCTTCCGACGGGGGGATGCTGGATCACCCCTCCACTTT CASAFRRGDAGSPLHF
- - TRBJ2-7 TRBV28 TGTGCCAGCAGTTCCCCCCGAGCGACCTCCTACGAGCAGTACTTC CASSSPRATSYEQYF
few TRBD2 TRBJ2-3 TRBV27 TGTGCCAGCAGTTTAATATTGGCGGGAGGGCGCACAGATACGCAGTATTTT CASSLILAGGRTDTQYF
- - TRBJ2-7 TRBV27 TGTGCCAGCAGACGGGGAACCCGGTACGAGCAGTACTTC CASRRGTRYEQYF
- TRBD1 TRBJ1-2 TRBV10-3 TGTGCCATCAGTCCGGTGCTACAGGGGGTGGATTACGGCTACACCTTC CAISPVLQGVDYGYTF
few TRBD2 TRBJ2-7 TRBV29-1 TGCAGCGTTGAGGGAGCGGGAGAACACGAGCAGTACTTC CSVEGAGEHEQYF